This T cell receptor (beta chain) was sequenced in a study of blood T cell repertoires in COVID-19. Overall study: Donors of Cohort 3 who recovered were those that had two negative PCRs, clearance, or symptom resolution. PBMCs, B-cell-depleted T cells, or T cells were the source of the cDNA or gDNA that made up the material.

Individuals aged about 18 to 89 years were recruited from about two dozen US areas. V was pared by 4 bases and J by 6 bases, with 5 bases of the junction left unmatched. Germline V gene lookup returns CDR1 SGHTA and CDR2 FQGNSA. The CDR3 spans 14 residues. Authors' methods: It was from reference gene primer amplification that nucleated cell counts were estimated. The method was immunoSEQ multiplex PCR; TCRdb's version includes in-frame clones alone and lacks a portion of them. V and J calls and clone size are copied from that table; D and trimming were computed from the DNA. In the table there are over 200,000 clones, about 86% of which are singletons.

Sample: PBMCs or T cells enriched from blood (not recorded which). The source of this sequence is a woman between 45 and 60 years old in a cohort exposed to, infected with or recovered from COVID-19 (not recorded which). This chain joins TRBV7-2 and TRBJ2-1, with 8 nucleotides matching TRBD1. The CDR3 loop reads CASSSPRGRNEQFF. The CDR3 DNA reads TGTGCCAGCAGCTCACCCAGGGGGCGCAATGAGCAGTTCTTC.